The rows below give T cell receptor beta chains drawn from one sample of a study of T and B cells in COVID-19 patients. From the multiplex PCR reads, TCRdb called clonotypes with MiXCR, one entry per CDR3 protein. The sample has a few thousand distinct CDR3 sequences, around 27% seen once; the top ten hold around 43%. The sequenced sample was blood. The receptors shown here come from a human donor with active COVID-19. The donor label of this sample is uncertain. CDR3s include the opening cysteine and the closing phenylalanine or tryptophan. D genes are given only for firm matches. The size entry is marked missing in some rows and otherwise reads once, few, many or a size class.

TGCAGTGCTAGAACGGGGGGGGACACTGAAGCTTTCTTT,CSARTGGDTEAFF,TRBJ1-1,.,TRBV20-1,few
TGTGCCAGCAGTTACGGCGCGATCACTGAAGCTTTCTTT,CASSYGAITEAFF,TRBJ1-1,.,TRBV6-5,.
TGTGCCACCACCCTCTTCCGACAGGGGTTCACTGAAGCTTTCTTT,CATTLFRQGFTEAFF,TRBJ1-1,TRBD1,TRBV15,medium-sized
TGTGCCAGCAGCAAGCCGGACAGGGAATATGAGCAGTTCTTC,CASSKPDREYEQFF,TRBJ2-1,.,TRBV21-1,.
TGCGCCAGCAGCTTGCTAGCGGGGAACACCGGGGAGCTGTTTTTT,CASSLLAGNTGELFF,TRBJ2-2,TRBD2,TRBV5-1,medium-sized
TGTGCCAGCAGTGACTGGGAGCAGTACTTC,CASSDWEQYF,TRBJ2-7,.,TRBV6-5,medium-sized
TGTGCCAGCAGCCCCTCTGGGAGTTCGAATCAGCCCCAGCATTTT,CASSPSGSSNQPQHF,TRBJ1-5,.,TRBV11-2,.
TGTGCCAGCAGTTTCGGGACTATATACGCTGCGAACACCGGGGAGCTGTTTTTT,CASSFGTIYAANTGELFF,TRBJ2-2,TRBD2,TRBV6-6,.
TGTGCCAGCAGCCCCTCGGGGGCGGTTTACGAGCAGTACTTC,CASSPSGAVYEQYF,TRBJ2-7,.,TRBV7-9,.
TGTGCCAGTAGTATCCCAGGGACTAGTCGCACAGATACGCAGTATTTT,CASSIPGTSRTDTQYF,TRBJ2-3,TRBD2,TRBV19,medium-sized
TGTGCCAGCAGCCCGGGGACAGGGAGGAACACTGAAGCTTTCTTT,CASSPGTGRNTEAFF,TRBJ1-1,TRBD1,TRBV13,many
TGTGCCAGCAGTTACTCGCGGGACACTGAAGCTTTCTTT,CASSYSRDTEAFF,TRBJ1-1,.,TRBV6-5,.